The 7 T cell receptor beta chains presented below share a single source sample, sequenced in a study of cytomegalovirus exposure and HLA in healthy donors. The PCR was carried out with 60 Vbeta primers and 13 Jbeta primers. The data were produced by immunoSEQ multiplex PCR, yet TCRdb's version contains in-frame clones alone and is incomplete. Seen here are roughly 80,000 clones, over 60% observed once, and the top ten hold 3.5% to 4.5%. Source material: PBMCs. These receptor sequences come from a male donor in good health and CMV-seropositive.

A few counts support this clone. This rearrangement joins TRBV7-2 to TRBJ2-5; 8 nucleotides agree with TRBD2. CDR1 is SGHTA, CDR2 FQGNSA, per germline. The CDR3 extends over 14 amino acids. Trimming at V came to 2 bases and at J to 3 bases, leaving 2 bases not matched to a gene. Here the CDR3 reads CASSLLAGKETQYF. The CDR3 region has the DNA TGTGCCAGCAGCTTATTAGCGGGAAAAGAGACCCAGTACTTC.

The chain recombines TRBV30 with TRBJ2-1, with 10 bases lining up with TRBD2. The junction had 4 bases not matched to a gene; V was cut back by 2 bases and J by 6 bases. CDR3 length equals 14 residues. Germline V gene lookup returns CDR1 GTSNPN and CDR2 SVGIG (reference sequence). The CDR3 DNA reads as TGTGCCTGGAGTCCCAGCGGGAGGGCCAATGAGCAGTTCTTC. It yields the protein CAWSPSGRANEQFF. The complete variable domain, with remaining parts taken from reference TRBV30 and TRBJ2-1, reads SQTIHQWPATLVQPVGSPLSLECTVEGTSNPNLYWYRQAAGRGLQLLFYSVGIGQISSEVPQNLSASRPQDRQFILSSKKLLLSDSGFYLCAWSPSGRANEQFFGPGTRLTVL.

This clone was seen only a few times. The chain uses TRBV11-2 and TRBJ2-3; the D is unclear. This CDR3 region has 12 residues. Trimming removed 2 bases at V and 6 bases at J, with 6 bases between. Germline V gives CDR1 SGHAT, CDR2 FQNNGV. This CDR3 is CASSLQADTQYF. The CDR3 DNA reads as TGTGCCAGCAGCTTACAAGCGGATACGCAGTATTTT.

The rearrangement joins TRBV28 to TRBJ2-3; D possibly corresponds to TRBD1 (6 bases). The CDR3 length is 15 residues. Trimming stripped 4 bases from V and 7 bases from J, with 18 bases between. The V gene's germline CDR1 is MDHEN and CDR2 SYDVKM. This chain's CDR3 is CASSYLQGPTNTQYF. The CDR3 DNA sequence: TGTGCCAGCAGTTATTTACAGGGCCCCACGAATACGCAGTATTTT.

This clone was seen more than once but under ten times. The rearrangement uses TRBV5-6 and TRBJ2-3; possible D gene TRBD2, 7 bases. Per germline, CDR1 SGHDT and CDR2 YYEEEE. Trimming left V 1 base short and J 4 bases short, with 13 bases between. The CDR3 consists of 15 residues. The CDR3: CASSLTGGRADTQYF. In DNA, the CDR3 is TGTGCCAGCAGCTTGACCGGGGGGCGGGCAGATACGCAGTATTTT. Combining the CDR3 with reference TRBV5-6 and TRBJ2-3 gives the whole variable domain DAGVTQSPTHLIKTRGQQVTLRCSPKSGHDTVSWYQQALGQGPQFIFQYYEEEERQRGNFPDRFSGHQFPNYSSELNVNALLLGDSALYLCASSLTGGRADTQYFGPGTRLTVL.

This chain joins TRBV7-3 and TRBJ2-2; 9 bases map to TRBD2. V trimming: 5 bases; J trimming: 1 base; junction bases outside the gene matches: 8. Germline V gene lookup returns CDR1 SGHTA and CDR2 FQGTGA. The CDR3 runs 17 residues. CDR3 loop: CASSPNSGSWNTGELFF. The DNA for the CDR3 is TGTGCCAGCAGCCCGAATAGCGGGAGCTGGAACACCGGGGAGCTGTTTTTT. The whole variable domain, filled in from reference TRBV7-3 and TRBJ2-2, reads GAGVSQTPSNKVTEKGKYVELRCDPISGHTALYWYRQSLGQGPEFLIYFQGTGAADDSGLPNDRFFAVRPEGSVSTLKIQRTERGDSAVYLCASSPNSGSWNTGELFFGEGSRLTVL.

The genes are TRBV19 and TRBJ2-1; 12 bases fit TRBD2. This CDR3 is built from 16 residues. Per germline, CDR1 LNHDA and CDR2 SQIVND (reference sequence). J was trimmed by 4 bases and V by 3 bases; bases with no gene match: 4. For the CDR3, the DNA is TGTGCCAGTAGTATGACTAGCGGGAGCTTTTACAATGAGCAGTTCTTC. It encodes CASSMTSGSFYNEQFF.